This TCR beta chain was recorded in a study of cytomegalovirus exposure and HLA in healthy donors. Study-wide points: A later analysis found most CMV-associated TCR beta chains apparently HLA-restricted.

Concerning this clone itself: Its antigen is undetermined.

The PCR used 60 Vbeta and 13 Jbeta primers. Clones were sequenced by immunoSEQ multiplex PCR, and TCRdb holds only the in-frame ones, with some missing. The table shows some 170,000 clones, with about four fifths occurring only once. J was trimmed by 11 bases and V by 3 bases; bases with no gene match: 5. The CDR3 extends over 11 amino acids. Germline CDR1 is SGHRS and CDR2 is YFSETQ. The V call is TRBV5-1, the J call TRBJ2-7; TRBD2 agrees at 7 bases. Sequencing used PBMCs. This clonotype was sampled from a female donor in good health and CMV-seronegative. CDR3 region: CASSWGGSKYF. The CDR3, as DNA: TGCGCCAGCAGCTGGGGGGGGAGCAAGTACTTC.